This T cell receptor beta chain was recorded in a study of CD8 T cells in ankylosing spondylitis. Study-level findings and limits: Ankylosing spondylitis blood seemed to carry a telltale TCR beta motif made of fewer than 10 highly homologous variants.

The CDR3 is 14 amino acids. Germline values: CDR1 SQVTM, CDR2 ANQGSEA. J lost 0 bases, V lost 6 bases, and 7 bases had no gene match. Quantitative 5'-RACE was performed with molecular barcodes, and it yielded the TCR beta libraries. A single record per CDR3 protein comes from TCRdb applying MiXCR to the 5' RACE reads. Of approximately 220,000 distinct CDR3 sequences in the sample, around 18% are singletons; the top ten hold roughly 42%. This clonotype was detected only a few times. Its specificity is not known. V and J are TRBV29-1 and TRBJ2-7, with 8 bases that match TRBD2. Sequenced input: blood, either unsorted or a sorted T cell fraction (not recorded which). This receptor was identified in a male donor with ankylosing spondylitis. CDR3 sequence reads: CSVDSGGSSYEQYF. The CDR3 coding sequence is TGCAGCGTAGACTCGGGGGGGAGCTCCTACGAGCAGTACTTC.